A selection of T cell receptor beta chains follows, all from one sample in a study of response to subunit inactivated influenza vaccine. TCRdb processed the RT-PCR reads anew with MiXCR; each CDR3 protein has one entry. The sample consists of 650,000 to 800,000 distinct CDR3 sequences, less than 20% of them appearing once. This sample comprised PBMCs from blood, obtained roughly 5 days after vaccination. These receptors were collected from a man in his forties or fifties who received an inactivated influenza vaccine. CDR3s include the opening cysteine and the closing phenylalanine or tryptophan. A D gene is named only where the DNA matches it firmly. Clone size is shown for a subset of rows, as once, few, many or a class of expanded clone.

d_call: TRBD2
j_call: TRBJ2-7
clone_size: .
v_call: TRBV7-2
cdr3_aa: CASSLVAGARDEQYF
cdr3_nt: TGTGCCAGCAGCTTAGTAGCGGGGGCCCGCGACGAGCAGTACTTC

d_call: TRBD2
j_call: TRBJ2-5
clone_size: many
v_call: TRBV7-2
cdr3_aa: CASSLVAGGRETQYF
cdr3_nt: TGTGCCAGCAGCTTAGTCGCGGGGGGGAGAGAGACCCAGTACTTC

d_call: TRBD2
j_call: TRBJ2-7
clone_size: few
v_call: TRBV27
cdr3_aa: CASLAGVLLRFRGYEQYF
cdr3_nt: TGTGCCAGTCTAGCGGGAGTGCTCTTGCGATTTAGAGGCTACGAGCAGTACTTC

d_call: TRBD1
j_call: TRBJ2-7
clone_size: .
v_call: TRBV27
cdr3_aa: CASSIGQGLTYEQYF
cdr3_nt: TGTGCCAGCAGTATAGGACAGGGGCTGACCTACGAGCAGTACTTC

d_call: TRBD1
j_call: TRBJ2-3
clone_size: many
v_call: TRBV29-1
cdr3_aa: CSVVAQGTRTDTQYF
cdr3_nt: TGCAGCGTTGTCGCACAGGGGACCCGCACAGATACGCAGTATTTT

d_call: .
j_call: TRBJ2-2
clone_size: .
v_call: TRBV7-2
cdr3_aa: CASRLPAGELFF
cdr3_nt: TGTGCCAGCAGGCTCCCCGCCGGGGAGCTGTTTTTT

d_call: .
j_call: TRBJ2-1
clone_size: .
v_call: TRBV5-1
cdr3_aa: CASSKNYHNEQFF
cdr3_nt: TGCGCCAGCAGCAAAAACTACCACAATGAGCAGTTCTTC

d_call: .
j_call: TRBJ2-1
clone_size: many
v_call: TRBV12-3/TRBV12-4
cdr3_aa: CASSLRLDSSYNEQFF
cdr3_nt: TGTGCCAGCAGTCTCCGACTAGACAGCTCCTACAATGAGCAGTTCTTC

d_call: .
j_call: TRBJ2-7
clone_size: few
v_call: TRBV30
cdr3_aa: CAWWGEGSQSEQYF
cdr3_nt: TGTGCCTGGTGGGGTGAGGGTTCTCAGTCAGAGCAGTACTTC

d_call: .
j_call: TRBJ2-3
clone_size: many
v_call: TRBV12-3/TRBV12-4
cdr3_aa: CASSPRRGSTDTQYF
cdr3_nt: TGTGCCAGCAGTCCTAGAAGGGGGTCCACAGATACGCAGTATTTT

d_call: .
j_call: TRBJ2-7
clone_size: .
v_call: TRBV4-1
cdr3_aa: CASSQDPSAWGEQYF
cdr3_nt: TGCGCCAGCAGCCAAGATCCCTCAGCTTGGGGCGAGCAGTACTTC

d_call: .
j_call: TRBJ1-1
clone_size: few
v_call: TRBV6-4
cdr3_aa: CASSDSPTKIRAFF
cdr3_nt: TGTGCCAGCAGTGACTCTCCGACAAAAATACGAGCTTTCTTT

d_call: .
j_call: TRBJ2-3
clone_size: .
v_call: TRBV4-2
cdr3_aa: CASSQDGSYTDTQYF
cdr3_nt: TGTGCCAGCAGCCAAGACGGCTCCTACACAGATACGCAGTATTTT

d_call: TRBD1
j_call: TRBJ1-4
clone_size: .
v_call: TRBV5-1
cdr3_aa: CASSLGDRDVEKLFF
cdr3_nt: TGCGCCAGCAGCTTGGGGGACAGGGATGTTGAAAAACTGTTTTTT